This TCR beta chain is drawn from a study of technical replicates of blood from a few donors. Assay used: immunoSEQ multiplex PCR; TCRdb lists only in-frame clones, some missing. The data hold about 83,000 clones, with around 94% observed a single time. CDR1 and CDR2 (germline): LNHDA, SQIVND (reference sequence). V lost 6 bases and J lost 6, with 13 bases in between. The CDR3 is made up of 13 amino acids. Sequenced: T cells isolated from PBMCs. This sequence originates from a human donor in good health. The genes are TRBV19 and TRBJ2-3; no firm D call. The CDR3 sequence: CASSPSPRDTQYF. In DNA, the CDR3 is TGTGCCAGTAGCCCTTCTCCCAGGGATACGCAGTATTTT.